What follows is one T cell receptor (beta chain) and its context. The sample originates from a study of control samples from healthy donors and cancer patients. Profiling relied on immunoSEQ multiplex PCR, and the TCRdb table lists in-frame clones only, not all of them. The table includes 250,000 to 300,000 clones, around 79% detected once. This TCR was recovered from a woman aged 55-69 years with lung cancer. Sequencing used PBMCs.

CDR3 region: CSVVQGLYGYTF. For the CDR3, the DNA is TGCAGCGTTGTACAGGGCCTCTATGGCTACACCTTC. This chain uses TRBV29-1 with TRBJ1-2, with a tentative D call TRBD1 (6 bases). The CDR3 is 12 amino acids. V gave up 4 bases and J gave up 4 bases, with 10 bases separating them. Germline assignment: CDR1 SQVTM and CDR2 ANQGSEA.